This entry concerns a single TCR beta chain. No antigen is known for it. No base quality values were provided; no much bigger clone lies one nucleotide off. TCRbeta CDR3 regions were amplified from genomic DNA using the immunoSEQ Assay, a bias-controlled multiplex PCR. The authors processed their data as follows. The number of nucleated cells in each sample was estimated from the amplification of reference gene primers within the assay. To quantify the absolute abundance of each unique TCRbeta CDR3 rearrangement, sequence reads were collapsed and filtered. For each sample, productive Simpson clonality was calculated as the square root of Simpson's diversity index over productive rearrangements. What TCRdb holds here is the immuneACCESS table cut down to in-frame rearrangements. Part of the clones is not present; checked against another copy, under half of the missing clones reflect an unresolved V gene, and the others are unexplained. The V and J calls and the clone size are those of that table, but D and trimming were determined from the DNA. Counted in this sample were 45,000 to 55,000 clones; 80% to 90% of them appeared once. The ten largest clonotypes hold 5.2% of the sample.

Whole blood was collected in K2EDTA tubes by collaborating institutions according to the institutions' own protocols. For TCRbeta analysis, collaborators shipped samples in one of three forms: frozen whole blood, isolated PBMCs, or DNA extracted from either of those sample types. Reading the germline V gene gives CDR1 SGHRS and CDR2 YFSETQ. The CDR3 has 18 amino acids, counting the end cysteine and phenylalanine. The kept DNA is CDR3 alone, 54 bases in frame from the first base. V is shortened by 2 bases, J by 3 bases, and the region joining them spans 22 bases. The entry originates in a study of blood T cell repertoires in COVID-19 (dated by TCRdb to between 2020 and 2021). Background on the whole study: Samples from collaborators originated in the United States, Italy and Spain and spanned both the acute and convalescent phases of COVID-19. The prospective study material was composed of cDNA or gDNA derived from T cells, B-cell-depleted T cells, or PBMCs. Subjects who had been exposed to COVID-19, were actively infected with it, or had recovered from it provided the deeply sampled blood TCRbeta repertoires that made up the dataset. The repertoires were made available in a free public database intended to serve as a resource for research on the immune response to SARS-CoV-2. Samples came from the ongoing ImmuneRACE study (first 160 participants) plus 1,254 subjects from 6 global collaborators. The sample metadata nearly always contained a de-identified subject ID, COVID-19 status, age in years and sex. Where available, HLA class I and class II types were taken from metadata supplied by the sample provider and were not determined by assay-based typing.

Overall results and qualifications from the work: Clinical and demographic metadata were provided uncurated, with the amount varying by source and participant.

The receptor's source is a human donor in a cohort sampled during active COVID-19. The chain couples TRBV5-1 to TRBJ2-3; a tentative D call is TRBD2 (6 bases match). The sequenced sample consisted of peripheral blood. CDR3 region: CASSFRLGGGIGTDTQYF. At the DNA level, the sequence is TGCGCCAGCAGCTTTAGGCTTGGTGGGGGGATAGGAACAGATACGCAGTATTTT.